The clone carrying this T cell receptor (delta chain) was counted a few times. Its specificity is not known. The template was reverse-transcribed extracted RNA. Pooled V-gene forward primers with one constant-region reverse primer generated the CDR3 amplicons by multiplex PCR. TCRdb reanalysed the multiplex PCR reads with CATT. This repertoire shows about 25,000 delta-chain clones, 6% to 8% found once; its top ten account for approximately 1%. This specimen comes from a study of Vδ1+ human thymocytes. Notes on the study in general: Thymic TRG and TRD repertoires appeared highly polyclonal.

Alphabeta T cells were depleted, then CD3+ Vdelta1+ Vdelta2- thymocytes were FACS-sorted. The ends lost 0 bases at V and 1 base at J; junction bases unmatched: 19. The CDR3 has 22 residues. Germline V gives CDR1 TSWWSYY, CDR2 QGS. This chain joins TRDV1 and TRDJ1; 11 bases map to TRDD3. The origin of this receptor is a girl less than two years old who had congenital heart surgery. The material sequenced was Vdelta1+ gamma-delta thymocytes from the thymus. Documented subset: FACS-sorted CD3+ TCRalphabeta- TCRVdelta1+ TCRVdelta2- thymocytes. The CDR3 reads CALGELHVLVGDTRWVTDKLIF. In DNA form, the CDR3 reads TGTGCTCTTGGGGAACTACACGTCCTGGTGGGGGATACGCGGTGGGTCACCGATAAACTCATCTTT.